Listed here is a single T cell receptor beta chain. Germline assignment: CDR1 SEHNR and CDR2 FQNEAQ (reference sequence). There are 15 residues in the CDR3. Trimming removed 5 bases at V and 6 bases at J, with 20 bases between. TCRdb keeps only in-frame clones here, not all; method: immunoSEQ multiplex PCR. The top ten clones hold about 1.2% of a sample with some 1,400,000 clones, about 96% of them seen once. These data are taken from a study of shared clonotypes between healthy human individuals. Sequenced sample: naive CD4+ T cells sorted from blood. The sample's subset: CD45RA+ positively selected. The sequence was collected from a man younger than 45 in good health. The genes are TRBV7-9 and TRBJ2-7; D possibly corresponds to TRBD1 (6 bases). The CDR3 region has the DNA TGTGCCAGCAGCCTCCGGGACACTATATTCGGCGAGCAGTACTTC. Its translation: CASSLRDTIFGEQYF.